A single sample gave rise to the 18 T cell receptor beta chains below, sequenced in a study of T-cell memory formation after mild COVID-19. One entry per CDR3 protein, called by TCRdb with MiXCR from the 5' RACE reads. This repertoire shows 65,000 to 90,000 distinct CDR3 sequences, 14% found once; its top ten account for about 31%. The sequenced sample consisted of PBMCs or a T cell subset sorted from them (not recorded which). The origin of the receptors is an adult woman who had mild COVID-19 (a few samples of this study predate the infection). Cell type and time point are not known.

This chain uses TRBV7-2 with TRBJ2-2; the match to TRBD2 covers 9 bases. CDR3 size: 17 residues. V gave up 6 bases and J gave up 5 bases; unmatched junction bases: 13. Germline lookup yields CDR1 SGHTA and CDR2 FQGNSA. CDR3 sequence: CASRGTSLRSPTGELFF. Written as DNA, the CDR3 is TGTGCCAGCAGGGGGACTAGCCTAAGGAGCCCTACCGGGGAGCTGTTTTTT. Based on the CDR3 plus reference TRBV7-2 and TRBJ2-2, the full variable domain is GAGVSQSPSNKVTEKGKDVELRCDPISGHTALYWYRQSLGQGLEFLIYFQGNSAPDKSGLPSDRFSAERTGGSVSTLTIQRTQQEDSAVYLCASRGTSLRSPTGELFFGEGSRLTVL.

This clonotype was seen a handful of times. V is TRBV4-1 and J is TRBJ2-1; D not resolved. The CDR3 is made up of 13 amino acids. The germline CDR1 and CDR2 sequences are MGHRA and YSYEKL. Trimming cost V 1 base and J 8 bases, with 9 bases left between them. CDR3 DNA: TGCGCCAGCAGCCAAGGGATTGACTATGAGCAGTTCTTC. Amino acid sequence: CASSQGIDYEQFF.

This clonotype was seen a few times. The chain recombines TRBV20-1 with TRBJ2-1; the match to TRBD2 covers 12 bases. The CDR3 consists of 15 residues. Germline CDR1 and CDR2: DFQATT and SNEGSKA (reference sequence). J lost 8 bases, V lost 3 bases, and 8 bases had no gene match. CDR3 DNA: TGCAGTGCTAGGAATCTAGCGGGAGGGCCCCATGAGCAGTTCTTC. Translated, it gives CSARNLAGGPHEQFF.

This clonotype was observed many times. This sequence joins TRBV15 and TRBJ2-7; the D gene could be TRBD1 or TRBD2 (5 bases each). The CDR3 consists of 12 residues. V was shortened by 3 bases and J by 6 bases, with 9 bases between the two germline ends. Per germline, CDR1 LNHNV and CDR2 YYDKDF (reference sequence). The CDR3 nucleotides are TGTGCCACCAGCAGGCTTGGGGGCGAGCAGTACTTC. Its translation is CATSRLGGEQYF. The full variable domain, its missing parts supplied by reference TRBV15 and TRBJ2-7, is DAMVIQNPRYQVTQFGKPVTLSCSQTLNHNVMYWYQQKSSQAPKLLFHYYDKDFNNEADTPDNFQSRRPNTSFCFLDIRSPGLGDTAMYLCATSRLGGEQYFGPGTRLTVT.

The rearrangement joins TRBV9 to TRBJ2-1; the match to TRBD2 covers 8 bases. Germline-derived CDR1 and CDR2 are SGDLS and YYNGEE. J was trimmed by 8 bases and V by 0 bases; bases with no gene match: 4. CDR3 length: 14 amino acids. CDR3 bases: TGTGCCAGCAGCGTAGGGACTAGCCCGCATGAGCAGTTCTTC. Translated, it gives CASSVGTSPHEQFF.

There are a few counts of this clonotype. CDR3 sequence reads: CSVLGGYGYTF. The CDR3 bases are TGCAGCGTTTTGGGGGGCTATGGCTACACCTTC. V gene TRBV29-1 combines with J gene TRBJ1-2; D is possibly TRBD1 (5 bases). Looked up from germline, CDR1 is SQVTM and CDR2 is ANQGSEA. The V gene lost 5 bases and the J gene lost 4 bases, with 8 bases spanning the gap. The CDR3 extends over 11 amino acids. Based on the CDR3 plus reference TRBV29-1 and TRBJ1-2, the full variable domain is SAVISQKPSRDICQRGTSLTIQCQVDSQVTMMFWYRQQPGQSLTLIATANQGSEATYESGFVIDKFPISRPNLTFSTLTVSNMSPEDSSIYLCSVLGGYGYTFGSGTRLTVV.

The chain joins TRBV12-3 or TRBV12-4 to TRBJ2-3; the D is unclear. This CDR3 is built from 12 residues. Trimming shortened V by 8 bases and J by 2 bases, and 8 bases separated the two germline ends. Here the CDR3 DNA reads TGTGCCAGCCGATTTTACACAGATACGCAGTATTTT. Its protein is CASRFYTDTQYF.

This chain uses TRBV5-1 with TRBJ2-1; 12 bases match TRBD1. Germline CDR1 is SGHRS and CDR2 is YFSETQ. The length of the CDR3 is 19 residues. Unmatched junction bases numbered 16, after V lost 3 bases and J lost 6 bases. CDR3 amino acids: CASSSDFPPGQGAPNEQFF. CDR3 nucleotide sequence: TGCGCCAGCAGCTCGGACTTTCCACCGGGACAGGGGGCGCCCAATGAGCAGTTCTTC. Full variable domain (remainder filled in from reference TRBV5-1 and TRBJ2-1): KAGVTQTPRYLIKTRGQQVTLSCSPISGHRSVSWYQQTPGQGLQFLFEYFSETQRNKGNFPGRFSGRQFSNSRSEMNVSTLELGDSALYLCASSSDFPPGQGAPNEQFFGPGTRLTVL.

The chain couples TRBV6-4 to TRBJ2-3; 8 bases match TRBD2. J lost 3 bases, V lost 6 bases, and 8 bases had no gene match. The CDR3 has 15 amino acids. The germline V gene has CDR1 MRHNA and CDR2 SNTAGT. The CDR3 here is CASSPGGAETDTQYF. The CDR3 DNA sequence: TGTGCCAGCAGCCCCGGGGGGGCCGAGACAGATACGCAGTATTTT.

The chain couples TRBV29-1 to TRBJ1-5, with D uncertain. The ends were cut back, 7 bases at V and 6 bases at J, with 22 bases in the middle. Per the germline V gene, CDR1 is SQVTM and CDR2 is ANQGSEA. CDR3 length equals 15 residues. This CDR3 is CSGVARSGFPQPQHF. CDR3 DNA: TGCAGCGGAGTCGCCCGGAGCGGCTTCCCTCAGCCCCAGCATTTT.

This clonotype was seen at least ten times. The CDR3 DNA reads TGTGCCAGCAGCCCGTGGGACAGTGGCCATGAGCAGTTCTTC. Its protein product is CASSPWDSGHEQFF. The chain uses TRBV7-6 and TRBJ2-1; 7 bases are shared with TRBD1. From germline, CDR1 is SGHVS and CDR2 FNYEAQ. The ends lost 5 bases at V and 8 bases at J; junction bases unmatched: 9. The CDR3 is made up of 14 amino acids.

This clonotype has just a few counts. V and J are TRBV29-1 and TRBJ2-3; D is tentatively TRBD1 or TRBD2 (5 bases each). V lost 5 bases, J lost 2 bases, and 11 bases lay in between. Germline CDR1 SQVTM, CDR2 ANQGSEA. There are 13 residues in the CDR3. In DNA form, the CDR3 reads TGCAGCGTTAGGGACGGCTACACAGATACGCAGTATTTT. It yields the protein CSVRDGYTDTQYF.

The CDR3 nucleotides read TGTGCCAGCAGCCAAGGGGGACTAGCGGGAGAATCCTACAATGAGCAGTTCTTC. Amino acid sequence: CASSQGGLAGESYNEQFF. V gene TRBV3-1 combines with J gene TRBJ2-1; 14 bases line up with TRBD2. J was trimmed by 1 base and V by 1 base; bases with no gene match: 3. The CDR3 has 18 amino acids. Germline CDR1 is LGHDT and CDR2 is YNNKEL (reference sequence).

The J gene is TRBJ2-1, the V gene TRBV12-3 or TRBV12-4; D is undetermined. This CDR3 region has 11 residues. V dropped 5 bases and J dropped 7 bases, with 6 bases sitting between them. CDR3 coding DNA: TGTGCCAGCAGTCCGAGAAATGAGCAGTTCTTC. This gives the protein CASSPRNEQFF.

The J gene is TRBJ2-1, the V gene TRBV4-2; the D gene is possibly TRBD2 (5 bases). Deletions cut 1 base from V and 10 bases from J, with 11 bases between. This CDR3 comprises 13 residues. Germline V CDR1 and CDR2: LGHNA, YNFKEQ. The CDR3 coding sequence is TGTGCCAGCAGCCAAGTCAGAGCGGAAGAGCAGTTCTTC. Protein: CASSQVRAEEQFF.

The rearrangement links TRBV2 to TRBJ2-7, with no clear D. CDR3 length: 13 amino acids. The germline gives CDR1 SNHLY, CDR2 FYNNEI. The V end lost 3 bases, the J end lost 3 bases, and 9 bases lay between the germline ends. This CDR3 reads CASSDLAVYEQYF. CDR3 in DNA: TGTGCCAGCAGTGATCTTGCAGTCTACGAGCAGTACTTC.

This clonotype was seen a handful of times. The gene calls are TRBV6-5 and TRBJ2-7; D is perhaps TRBD1 (5 bases). The V end lost 2 bases, the J end lost 3 bases, and 11 bases lay between the germline ends. CDR1 is MNHEY and CDR2 is SVGAGI in the germline V gene. The CDR3 is 14 residues long. The CDR3: CASSYQGNIYEQYF. The DNA of the CDR3 is TGTGCCAGCAGTTACCAGGGCAACATCTACGAGCAGTACTTC.

This clonotype has at least ten counts. This sequence joins TRBV7-9 and TRBJ1-1; 8 bases are shared with TRBD1. V shed 6 bases, J shed 4 bases, and the junction held 10 bases outside the gene matches. Looked up from germline, CDR1 is SEHNR and CDR2 is FQNEAQ (reference sequence). This CDR3 has 15 residues. In DNA, the CDR3 is TGTGCCAGCAGAGTAGTCCAGGGGGCGGGCACTGAAGCTTTCTTT. Protein sequence: CASRVVQGAGTEAFF.